Sequencing of this T cell receptor beta chain was carried out in a study of CD8+ T cells in alopecia areata. Across the study: Tofacitinib administration to treated patients was oral, at 5 to 10 mg twice daily. Findings of the study overall: While patients received tofacitinib, many expanded lesional clones remained present in scalp and blood.

cDNA prepared by RNA extraction and subsequent reverse transcription served as the template for sequencing. Assay: immunoSEQ multiplex PCR; the TCRdb copy retains only in-frame clones and omits some. Of around 180,000 clones in the sample, 64% were seen once. V shed 3 bases and J 5 bases; nucleotides not matched to a gene: 10. Germline CDR1 and CDR2: MGHDK and SYGVNS. CDR3 length equals 17 residues. The treatment is: oral pan-JAK inhibitor, 5-10 mg twice daily. Alopecia areata patients provided lesional scalp punch biopsies and peripheral blood. Details on this clone: The antigen is not known.

Specimen: CD4+ T cells sorted from blood, collected around week 50, from a patient treated with tofacitinib. The TCR originated in a human donor with alopecia areata. V and J are TRBV25-1 and TRBJ2-5, with TRBD2 matching over 12 bases. This CDR3 reads CASSEVKGLAGSETQYF. The CDR3 DNA reads TGTGCCAGCAGTGAGGTTAAAGGACTAGCGGGGTCTGAGACCCAGTACTTC.